The rows below give T cell receptor beta chains drawn from one sample of a study of T cell responses to AZD1222 COVID-19 vaccine. Assay used: immunoSEQ multiplex PCR; TCRdb lists only in-frame clones, some missing. Among 75,000 to 85,000 clones listed, roughly 80% were seen once. Material: peripheral blood, obtained 28 days after the second dose of the MenACWY control vaccine. The receptors here all came from an adult who received the MenACWY meningococcal vaccine as a control. CDR3s include the opening cysteine and the closing phenylalanine or tryptophan. Each record gives: J gene, CDR3 length, V gene, CDR3 protein.

>TRBJ2-7|15|TRBV19
CASSLAGDSLYEQYF
>TRBJ1-2|16|TRBV19
CASSMGQDLINNGYTF
>TRBJ1-2|14|TRBV3-1/TRBV3-2
CASSQLPLRYGYTF
>TRBJ2-5|17|TRBV5-4
CASSLDGLGAGGETQYF
>TRBJ1-1|14|TRBV4-3
CASSQDTPNTEAFF
>TRBJ1-6|13|TRBV12-3/TRBV12-4
CASSRTSSSPLHF
>TRBJ1-2|17|TRBV3-1/TRBV3-2
CASSLLKRHRGLRGYTF
>TRBJ1-6|14|TRBV7-2
CASSLDGYNSPLHF
>TRBJ1-1|10|TRBV7-9
CAILDTEAFF
>TRBJ1-4|15|TRBV29-1
CSAGQGALASGELFF
>TRBJ2-7|13|TRBV28
CALGRRGGYEQYF
>TRBJ2-5|15|TRBV27
CASSLFASGRETQYF
>TRBJ2-1|14|TRBV6-5
CASSNRDSPWEQFF
>TRBJ1-3|16|TRBV2
CASSERQPDTGNTIYF
>TRBJ1-5|15|TRBV21-1
CASSKLQGKGQPQHF
>TRBJ1-4|13|TRBV29-1
CSVTGTANEKLFF
>TRBJ2-1|13|TRBV3-1/TRBV3-2
CASSIAGGNEQFF
>TRBJ1-3|14|TRBV5-1
CASSFGDSGNTIYF
>TRBJ2-7|18|TRBV19
CASSKPSETSGSSYEQYF
>TRBJ2-7|13|TRBV3-1/TRBV3-2
CASTNRGGGEQYF
>TRBJ1-3|14|TRBV2
CASSVQGAGNTIYF
>TRBJ1-2|19|TRBV12-5
CASGLSLGGQFIYNYGYTF
>TRBJ1-6|13|TRBV2
CASNEPNGRALHF
>TRBJ1-5|14|TRBV24-1
CATSEGNALQPQHF
>TRBJ1-1|14|TRBV7-2
CASSLRQGAPEAFF
>TRBJ1-2|15|TRBV28
CASSSPGTQNYGYTF
>TRBJ1-2|17|TRBV28
CASSFWGSGRSLDGYTF
>TRBJ1-6|15|TRBV5-1
CASSRDSSYNSPLHF
>TRBJ1-2|13|TRBV30
CAWSVKVVSGYTF
>TRBJ2-3|12|TRBV12-3/TRBV12-4
CASSISTDTQYF
>TRBJ1-2|13|TRBV7-8
CASSLNTDYGYTF
>TRBJ1-3|16|TRBV28
CASSDARGPDGNTIYF
>TRBJ1-2|15|TRBV5-4
CASTLQDSPSYGYTF
>TRBJ1-3|19|TRBV24-1
CATSDITLTAPFSGNTIYF
>TRBJ1-3|15|TRBV7-8
CASSLVQGGGNTIYF
>TRBJ2-7|13|TRBV5-4
CASSFQGTYEQYF